A selection of T cell receptor beta chains follows, all from one sample in a study of shared clonotypes between healthy human individuals. Assay: immunoSEQ multiplex PCR; the TCRdb copy retains only in-frame clones and omits some. The table lists hundreds of thousands of clones, around 92% of them singletons. Sequenced sample: naive CD8+ T cells sorted from blood. These receptors originate from a man aged 25-40 years in good health. CDR3s include the opening cysteine and the closing phenylalanine or tryptophan. A D gene is named only where the DNA matches it firmly. Part of the rows lack a size; the others show once, few, many or a class for expanded clones.

>TRBJ2-7|.|.|TRBV5-5
CASSLGLVTISSYEQYF
TGTGCCAGCAGCTTGGGGCTAGTCACCATCAGCTCCTACGAGCAGTACTTC
>TRBJ1-3|.|.|TRBV7-9
CASIHAGGMDTIYF
TGTGCCAGCATCCACGCGGGGGGCATGGACACCATATATTTT
>TRBJ2-1|.|TRBD2|TRBV9
CASSRGSSSYNEQFF
TGTGCCAGCAGTCGCGGGAGTAGCTCCTACAATGAGCAGTTCTTC
>TRBJ2-2|.|TRBD2|TRBV5-1
CASSEGGENTGELFF
TGCGCCAGCAGCGAGGGAGGGGAAAACACCGGGGAGCTGTTTTTT
>TRBJ2-7|.|.|TRBV25-1
CASSAGGSYEQYF
TGTGCCAGCAGTGCCGGGGGCTCCTACGAGCAGTACTTC
>TRBJ2-3|.|.|TRBV11-2
CASSFSGSTDTQYF
TGTGCCAGCAGCTTTAGCGGCTCCACAGATACGCAGTATTTT
>TRBJ2-3|.|TRBD2|TRBV5-1
CASSLEGLAGGFSPDTQYF
TGCGCCAGCAGCTTGGAGGGACTAGCGGGAGGATTTAGCCCCGATACGCAGTATTTT
>TRBJ2-2|.|.|TRBV25-1
CASSPGQNTGELFF
TGTGCCAGCAGCCCGGGACAAAACACCGGGGAGCTGTTTTTT
>TRBJ2-7|.|TRBD2|TRBV27
CASSLSYPSGRRSYEQYF
TGTGCCAGCAGTTTATCGTATCCTAGCGGGAGAAGATCCTACGAGCAGTACTTC
>TRBJ2-7|.|.|TRBV28
CASSLFRGSTMGEQYF
TGTGCCAGCAGTTTATTCCGGGGTTCCACCATGGGGGAGCAGTACTTC
>TRBJ2-5|.|TRBD2|TRBV25-1
CASSLGLAAEETQYF
TGTGCCAGCAGCCTGGGACTAGCGGCGGAAGAGACCCAGTACTTC
>TRBJ2-7|once|TRBD2|TRBV29-1
CSAGLAHTYEQYF
TGCAGCGCCGGACTAGCGCACACCTACGAGCAGTACTTC
>TRBJ1-2|.|.|TRBV29-1
CSVSGGSDYGYTF
TGCAGCGTTTCGGGGGGCAGCGACTATGGCTACACCTTC
>TRBJ1-1|once|.|TRBV2
CASRGNREEF
TGTGCCAGCAGGGGTAACAGGGAAGAATTT
>TRBJ2-4|.|.|TRBV29-1
CSGYRGYIQYF
TGCAGCGGCTATAGGGGGTACATTCAGTACTTC
>TRBJ2-5|.|TRBD2|TRBV14
CASSQSFSGRGQETQYF
TGTGCCAGCAGCCAAAGCTTTAGCGGGAGAGGTCAAGAGACCCAGTACTTC
>TRBJ2-1|.|TRBD2|TRBV6-1
CASSGVLAGTSYNEQFF
TGTGCCAGCAGTGGGGTACTAGCGGGAACCTCCTACAATGAGCAGTTCTTC